Below, 30 T cell receptor beta chains from the same sample are listed, as sequenced in a study of T cell repertoires in cytomegalovirus infection. These receptors have no identified antigens. In TCRdb, the reads were re-called with MiXCR into one record per CDR3 protein. The data show 310,000 or so distinct CDR3 sequences, with roughly 25% seen just once and about 14% held by the top ten. This sample comprised cultured PBMCs, obtained from culture after CMV antigen stimulation. The origin of the receptors is a human donor in good health (CMV status not recorded). Some clones in this sample may be carry-over from other donors' samples.

V usage is TRBV2 and J usage is TRBJ1-2; possible D gene TRBD1, 6 bases. Per germline, CDR1 SNHLY and CDR2 FYNNEI. This CDR3 is built from 12 residues. Trimming pared 2 bases from V and 12 bases from J, leaving 13 bases between. The CDR3 coding sequence is TGTGCCAGCAGTGAATCGGGACGGGACAACACCTTC. As protein: CASSESGRDNTF. The variable domain in full, with the rest retrieved from reference TRBV2 and TRBJ1-2, is EPEVTQTPSHQVTQMGQEVILRCVPISNHLYFYWYRQILGQKVEFLVSFYNNEISEKSEIFDDQFSVERPDGSNFTLKIRSTKLEDSAMYFCASSESGRDNTFGSGTRLTVV.

In this sample, this clonotype turned up many times. The V call is TRBV7-2, the J call TRBJ2-1; 7 bases are shared with TRBD1. The CDR3 length is 15 residues. J lost 6 bases, V lost 0 bases, and 5 bases had no gene match. CDR1 is SGHTA and CDR2 is FQGNSA in the germline V gene. CDR3 protein: CASSLALDRANEQFF. In DNA form, the CDR3 reads TGTGCCAGCAGCTTAGCGCTTGACAGGGCCAATGAGCAGTTCTTC.

This clonotype was seen many times. The chain is built from TRBV5-4 and TRBJ1-1, with no clear D. Per germline, CDR1 SGHNT and CDR2 YYREEE (reference sequence). The CDR3 length is 14 residues. Deletions cut 0 bases from V and 4 bases from J, with 10 bases between. The CDR3: CASSLGLSGTEAFF. The DNA of the CDR3 is TGTGCCAGCAGCTTGGGCTTGTCGGGCACTGAAGCTTTCTTT.

Only a few counts were recorded for this clonotype. The chain has TRBV27 and TRBJ2-3; possibly TRBD2 for D (6 bases). The germline V gene encodes CDR1 MNHEY and CDR2 SMNVEV (reference sequence). The length of the CDR3 is 15 residues. The V end lost 11 bases, the J end lost 4 bases, and 22 bases lay between the germline ends. CDR3: CASSRRGEDADTQYF. CDR3 bases: TGTGCCTCCTCGAGGCGCGGGGAGGACGCAGATACGCAGTATTTT.

This clonotype was counted only a few times. The chain combines TRBV6-6 with TRBJ2-5; a possible D gene is TRBD2 (5 bases). The germline V and J ends were trimmed by 6 bases and 5 bases, with 16 bases remaining between them. Germline lookup yields CDR1 MNHNY and CDR2 SVGAGI (reference sequence). This CDR3 region has 14 residues. CDR3 sequence: CASSPRDWRETQYF. The CDR3 region has the DNA TGTGCCAGCAGCCCACGAGACTGGAGGGAGACCCAGTACTTC.

The genes are TRBV6-2 or TRBV6-3 and TRBJ2-1; no definite D call. Germline V gene data show CDR1 as MNHEY and CDR2 as SVGEGT. The CDR3 covers 14 residues. Trimming took off 5 bases at V and 7 bases at J, with 15 bases between the two ends. CDR3 in amino acids: CASSVLLAQNEQFF. DNA for the CDR3: TGTGCCAGCAGTGTCCTTTTGGCCCAAAATGAGCAGTTCTTC.

In this sample, this clonotype turned up many times. The V gene is TRBV7-2, the J gene TRBJ1-1, with no clear D. CDR1 SGHTA and CDR2 FQGNSA come from the germline V gene. This CDR3 contains 13 residues. V lost 2 bases and J 3 bases, leaving 7 bases between the germline ends. The CDR3 spells CASSLIIHTEAFF. The CDR3 DNA follows: TGTGCCAGCAGCTTAATTATACACACTGAAGCTTTCTTT.

This chain joins TRBV12-3 or TRBV12-4 and TRBJ1-1, with a possible D match to TRBD1 (6 bases). This CDR3 comprises 16 residues. Between the trimmed V and J ends, which lost 6 bases and 1 base, there was a span of 18 bases. CDR3 sequence (DNA): TGTGCCAGCAGGCGAGACAGGTGGTCCACGAACACTGAAGCTTTCTTT. Translating gives CASRRDRWSTNTEAFF.

The chain is built from TRBV6-2 or TRBV6-3 and TRBJ1-2; 12 bases are a match to TRBD1. V dropped 1 base and J dropped 5; count of bases not matched to a gene: 8. The V gene's germline CDR1 is MNHEY and CDR2 SVGEGT. The CDR3 has 17 residues. The CDR3 region has the DNA TGTGCCAGCAGTTACTGGGACAGGGGGCCCTCGGGGTATGGCTACACCTTC. It codes for CASSYWDRGPSGYGYTF.

This clonotype occurred a few times. For the CDR3, the DNA is TGTGCCAGCAGCCGAGAAGGGTTCACTGAAGCTTTCTTT. Translation: CASSREGFTEAFF. V is TRBV7-2 and J is TRBJ1-1; D gene uncertain. The ends were cut back, 5 bases at V and 4 bases at J, with 11 bases in the middle. The CDR3 totals 13 residues. Germline V gene data show CDR1 as SGHTA and CDR2 as FQGNSA.

Only a few counts were recorded for this clonotype. J is TRBJ2-3 and V is TRBV4-1; 9 nucleotides align to TRBD2. Germline CDR1 is MGHRA and CDR2 is YSYEKL. J gave up 2 bases and V 7 bases, and 13 bases lay outside the gene matches. CDR3 length equals 17 residues. Written as DNA, the CDR3 is TGCGCCAGCACATTGCGGGCGGGAGGGCCTGACACAGATACGCAGTATTTT. Protein: CASTLRAGGPDTDTQYF.

This clonotype occurred many times. CDR3 DNA sequence: TGTGCCAGCAGTATATTGGGGACAGTTTTTTCCTACGAGCAGTACTTC. It codes for CASSILGTVFSYEQYF. The rearrangement uses TRBV28 and TRBJ2-7; 7 nucleotides agree with TRBD1. The germline V gene has CDR1 MDHEN and CDR2 SYDVKM. The CDR3 consists of 16 residues. V was clipped by 5 bases and J by 1 base; unmatched bases: 11.

In its sample, this clonotype was seen a few times. The chain recombines TRBV19 with TRBJ1-6; no clear D gene. The CDR3 consists of 16 residues. Germline CDR1 LNHDA, CDR2 SQIVND (reference sequence). V gave up 4 bases and J gave up 0 bases, with 10 bases separating them. The CDR3 reads CASSKRTDSYNSPLHF. DNA for the CDR3: TGTGCCAGTAGTAAACGGACGGACTCCTATAATTCACCCCTCCACTTT.

This clonotype was seen ten or more times. V gene TRBV7-8 combines with J gene TRBJ2-1; D gene unclear. The CDR3 runs to 14 residues. Germline V gene lookup returns CDR1 SGHVS and CDR2 FQNEAQ. V was shortened by 7 bases and J by 6 bases, with 16 bases between the two germline ends. CDR3 residues: CASIYGGLFNEQFF. As DNA, the CDR3 is TGTGCCAGCATTTACGGCGGCTTGTTCAATGAGCAGTTCTTC.

This clonotype has a count of ten or more. This chain connects TRBV7-2 to TRBJ2-7; perhaps TRBD2 as D (6 bases). V lost 5 bases, J lost 5 bases, and 16 bases lay in between. The germline CDR1 and CDR2 sequences are SGHTA and FQGNSA. The CDR3 covers 14 residues. For the CDR3, the DNA is TGTGCCAGCAGCACCGGGACTCATTCGCACGAGCAGTACTTC. Translating it yields CASSTGTHSHEQYF.

The V and J genes are TRBV6-8 and TRBJ2-7, with D perhaps matching TRBD2 (5 bases). The CDR3 is 15 amino acids. From germline, CDR1 is MNHGY and CDR2 SAAAGT. The V end was cut by 3 bases, the J end by 0 bases, with 12 bases between. This chain's CDR3 is CASSYQRFPSYEQYF. CDR3 in DNA: TGTGCCAGCAGTTATCAGCGGTTCCCCTCCTACGAGCAGTACTTC.

This clonotype has ten or more counts. The chain links TRBV7-2 to TRBJ2-3; the D gene could be TRBD1 or TRBD2 (6 bases each). The germline V gene encodes CDR1 SGHTA and CDR2 FQGNSA. The CDR3 consists of 15 residues. V lost 6 bases and J 1 base, leaving 14 bases between the germline ends. CDR3: CASSPIGGRTDTQYF. The CDR3 nucleotides read TGTGCCAGCAGTCCCATAGGGGGGCGCACAGATACGCAGTATTTT.

The J gene is TRBJ2-1, the V gene TRBV2; 7 bases line up with TRBD1. The CDR3 sequence is 14 residues long. CDR1 and CDR2 (germline): SNHLY, FYNNEI. V trimming: 7 bases; J trimming: 6 bases; junction bases outside the gene matches: 9. CDR3 sequence: CASTGTAVLNEQFF. DNA of the CDR3: TGTGCCAGCACTGGGACAGCAGTACTCAATGAGCAGTTCTTC. The full variable domain, in which reference TRBV2 and TRBJ2-1 provide the parts outside the CDR3, is EPEVTQTPSHQVTQMGQEVILRCVPISNHLYFYWYRQILGQKVEFLVSFYNNEISEKSEIFDDQFSVERPDGSNFTLKIRSTKLEDSAMYFCASTGTAVLNEQFFGPGTRLTVL.

This clonotype showed up just a few times. The chain employs TRBV7-2 and TRBJ2-5; 7 bases agree with TRBD1. J was trimmed by 5 bases and V by 5 bases; bases with no gene match: 5. CDR1 and CDR2 from the germline V gene are SGHTA and FQGNSA. This CDR3 spans 13 amino acids. CDR3 in amino acids: CASSNDRVETQYF. For the CDR3, the DNA is TGTGCCAGCAGCAACGACAGGGTTGAGACCCAGTACTTC.

This chain links TRBV20-1 with TRBJ1-1; TRBD1 agrees at 7 bases. The germline CDR1 and CDR2 sequences are DFQATT and SNEGSKA (reference sequence). The V and J ends lost 4 bases and 8 bases, in that order; junction bases with no gene match: 4. This CDR3 has 11 amino acids. CDR3 sequence: CSAKGTAEAFF. In DNA, the CDR3 is TGCAGTGCTAAAGGGACAGCAGAAGCTTTCTTT.

Only a few counts were recorded for this clonotype. J is TRBJ1-4 and V is TRBV7-9; 8 bases match TRBD1. The CDR3 consists of 18 residues. V dropped 10 bases and J dropped 1; count of bases not matched to a gene: 17. In germline, CDR1 is SEHNR, CDR2 FQNEAQ (reference sequence). Here the CDR3 DNA reads TGTGCCACCAATCAACAGGGGACAGGACAATTAACTAATGAAAAACTGTTTTTT. Translated: CATNQQGTGQLTNEKLFF.

V is TRBV10-3 and J is TRBJ1-6; D not resolved. With 3 bases removed from V and 7 bases from J, the gap between germline ends came to 10 bases. Germline CDR1 ENHRY, CDR2 SYGVKD. The CDR3 sequence is 14 residues long. The CDR3 region is CAISDKPRNSPLHF. In nucleotides, the CDR3 is TGTGCCATCAGTGACAAACCGAGAAATTCACCCCTCCACTTT.

This chain connects TRBV11-1 to TRBJ2-1; TRBD1 matches at 8 bases. Trimming cost V 1 base and J 9 bases; bases outside gene matches: 8. CDR1 and CDR2 from the germline V gene are SGHAT and FQDESV (reference sequence). CDR3 length: 15 amino acids. CDR3 amino acids: CASSLGRTGYREQFF. The CDR3 DNA reads TGTGCCAGCAGCTTAGGCAGGACAGGGTATCGTGAGCAGTTCTTC.

This clonotype occurred many times. The chain is built from TRBV7-2 and TRBJ2-5; D not certain. CDR1 SGHTA and CDR2 FQGNSA come from the germline V gene. V gave up 2 bases and J gave up 5 bases, with 3 bases separating them. The CDR3 spans 11 residues. The CDR3 DNA sequence: TGTGCCAGCAGCTTACATGAGACCCAGTACTTC. Its translation: CASSLHETQYF. Together with reference TRBV7-2 and TRBJ2-5, the CDR3 gives the full variable domain: GAGVSQSPSNKVTEKGKDVELRCDPISGHTALYWYRQSLGQGLEFLIYFQGNSAPDKSGLPSDRFSAERTGGSVSTLTIQRTQQEDSAVYLCASSLHETQYFGPGTRLLVL.

This chain links TRBV7-2 with TRBJ2-4; D call uncertain. This CDR3 is 16 amino acids long. Trimming pared 0 bases from V and 0 bases from J, leaving 9 bases between. Germline V gives CDR1 SGHTA, CDR2 FQGNSA. The CDR3 region has the DNA TGTGCCAGCAGCTTAGCAACTATTCTAGCCAAAAACATTCAGTACTTC. This gives the protein CASSLATILAKNIQYF.

This clonotype turned up a few times. The chain combines TRBV4-1 with TRBJ2-7, with no clear D. The CDR3 sequence is 13 residues long. Between the trimmed V and J ends, which lost 0 bases and 3 bases, there was a span of 6 bases. Germline CDR1 reads MGHRA; CDR2 reads YSYEKL. CDR3 bases: TGCGCCAGCAGCCAAGAGGCGTTCTACGAGCAGTACTTC. Translated: CASSQEAFYEQYF.

This chain's CDR3 is CSARPPLRLSYNSPLHF. DNA for the CDR3: TGCAGTGCTAGACCCCCCCTTCGGTTGTCCTATAATTCACCCCTCCACTTT. The J gene is TRBJ1-6, the V gene TRBV20-1; D uncertain. Germline V gives CDR1 DFQATT, CDR2 SNEGSKA (reference sequence). Deletions cut 2 bases from V and 1 base from J, with 15 bases between. The length of the CDR3 is 17 residues.

The chain employs TRBV5-4 and TRBJ2-7; D might be TRBD1 (6 bases). V lost 4 bases and J lost 2, with 16 bases in between. Germline V CDR1 and CDR2: SGHNT, YYREEE (reference sequence). This CDR3 is built from 15 residues. The CDR3 protein is CASSGGRSTPYEQYF. The CDR3 nucleotides read TGTGCCAGCAGCGGGGGCCGAAGTACCCCCTACGAGCAGTACTTC. The full variable domain, its missing parts supplied by reference TRBV5-4 and TRBJ2-7, is ETGVTQSPTHLIKTRGQQVTLRCSSQSGHNTVSWYQQALGQGPQFIFQYYREEENGRGNFPPRFSGLQFPNYSSELNVNALELDDSALYLCASSGGRSTPYEQYFGPGTRLTVT.

This sequence joins TRBV7-9 and TRBJ1-3; D is undetermined. The length of the CDR3 is 13 residues. With 5 bases removed from V and 4 bases from J, the gap between germline ends came to 9 bases. Looked up from germline, CDR1 is SEHNR and CDR2 is FQNEAQ (reference sequence). CDR3 region: CASSQESGNTIYF. The DNA of the CDR3 is TGTGCCAGCAGCCAAGAATCCGGAAACACCATATATTTT. Full variable domain (remainder filled in from reference TRBV7-9 and TRBJ1-3): DTGVSQNPRHKITKRGQNVTFRCDPISEHNRLYWYRQTLGQGPEFLTYFQNEAQLEKSRLLSDRFSAERPKGSFSTLEIQRTEQGDSAMYLCASSQESGNTIYFGEGSWLTVV.

The rearrangement uses TRBV4-1 and TRBJ2-1; the D gene is possibly TRBD2 (6 bases). V was cut by 2 bases and J by 10 bases, with 21 bases left in between. There are 16 residues in the CDR3. Germline assignment: CDR1 MGHRA and CDR2 YSYEKL. CDR3 protein: CASSQPSAPIGREQFF. CDR3 coding DNA: TGCGCCAGCAGCCAACCCTCCGCCCCGATAGGGAGGGAGCAGTTCTTC.